This paragraph covers one T cell receptor beta chain sequence. This record belongs to a study of cytomegalovirus exposure and HLA in healthy donors. The CDR3 runs 18 residues. Per the germline V gene, CDR1 is MNHEY and CDR2 is SMNVEV (reference sequence). V lost 7 bases to trimming and J lost 3 bases; unmatched junction nucleotides: 11. Researchers ran the PCR with 60 Vbeta and 13 Jbeta primers. Libraries were prepared by immunoSEQ multiplex PCR; TCRdb keeps only in-frame clonotypes and omits some of them. This table has 150,000 or so clones, roughly three quarters appearing once. The rearrangement uses TRBV27 and TRBJ2-2, with 13 bases lining up with TRBD2. The TCR originated in a woman aged 45-65 years in good health and CMV-seropositive. What was sequenced was PBMCs. The CDR3 nucleotides read TGTGCCAGCACCCTAGGGACTAGCGGGATTTTTCACACCGGGGAGCTGTTTTTT. The encoded protein is CASTLGTSGIFHTGELFF.